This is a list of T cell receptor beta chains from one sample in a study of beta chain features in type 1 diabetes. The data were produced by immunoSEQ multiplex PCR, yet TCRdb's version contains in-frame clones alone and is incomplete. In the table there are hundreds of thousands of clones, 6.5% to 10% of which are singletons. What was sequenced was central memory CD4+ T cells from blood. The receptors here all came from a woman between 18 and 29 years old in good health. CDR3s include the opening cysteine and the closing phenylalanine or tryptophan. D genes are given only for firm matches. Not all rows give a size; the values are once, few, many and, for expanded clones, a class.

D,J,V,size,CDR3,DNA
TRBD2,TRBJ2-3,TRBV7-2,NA,CASSLAPGGGTDTQYF,TGTGCCAGCAGCTTAGCGCCTGGGGGGGGCACAGATACGCAGTATTTT
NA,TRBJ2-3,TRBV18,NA,CASSFEEGTDTQYF,TGTGCCAGCTCCTTTGAGGAGGGCACAGATACGCAGTATTTT
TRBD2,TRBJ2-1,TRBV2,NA,CASTGLAGYNEQFF,TGTGCCAGCACGGGACTAGCGGGGTACAATGAGCAGTTCTTC
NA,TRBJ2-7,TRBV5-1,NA,CASSLGGSLGSEQYF,TGCGCCAGCAGCTTGGGAGGATCCCTGGGGAGCGAGCAGTACTTC
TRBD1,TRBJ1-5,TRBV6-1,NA,CASKMTGVGNQPQHF,TGTGCCAGCAAAATGACAGGGGTTGGTAATCAGCCCCAGCATTTT
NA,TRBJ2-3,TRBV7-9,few,CASSITGALTDTQYF,TGTGCCAGCAGCATTACGGGGGCCCTTACAGATACGCAGTATTTT
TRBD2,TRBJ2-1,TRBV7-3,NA,CASSLKTGRGLAGVGLSYNEQFF,TGTGCCAGCAGCTTAAAAACTGGGCGGGGACTAGCGGGAGTTGGGCTCTCCTACAATGAGCAGTTCTTC
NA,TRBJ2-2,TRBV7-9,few,CASSLVYGELFF,TGTGCCAGCAGCCTAGTGTACGGGGAGCTGTTTTTT
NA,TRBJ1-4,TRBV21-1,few,CASSKLWGRTTNEKLFF,TGTGCCAGCAGCAAACTTTGGGGGCGTACAACTAATGAAAAACTGTTTTTT
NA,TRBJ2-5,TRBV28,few,CASSSTGVETQYF,TGTGCCAGCAGCTCTACCGGAGTGGAGACCCAGTACTTC
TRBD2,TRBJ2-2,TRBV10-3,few,CAISEAGGRTYSNTGELFF,TGTGCCATCAGTGAGGCGGGAGGGAGAACATATTCGAACACCGGGGAGCTGTTTTTT
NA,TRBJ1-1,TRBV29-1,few,CSAILVGDVAFF,TGCAGCGCAATCCTCGTCGGGGATGTAGCTTTCTTT
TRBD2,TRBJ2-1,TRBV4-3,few,CASSQVGAGEFNEQFF,TGCGCCAGCAGCCAAGTCGGAGCGGGAGAATTCAATGAGCAGTTCTTC
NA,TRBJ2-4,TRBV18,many,CASSPPHGTTYQYF,TGTGCCAGCTCACCCCCGCACGGGACAACCTATCAGTACTTC
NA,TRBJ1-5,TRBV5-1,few,CASSLGGDQPQHF,TGCGCCAGCAGCTTGGGCGGAGATCAGCCCCAGCATTTT
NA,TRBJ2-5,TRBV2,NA,CASSFRVSTQYF,TGTGCCAGCAGTTTCAGGGTATCGACCCAGTACTTC
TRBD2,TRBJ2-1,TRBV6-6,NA,CASSYGGRAGDEQFF,TGTGCCAGCAGTTACGGCGGGAGGGCCGGGGATGAGCAGTTCTTC
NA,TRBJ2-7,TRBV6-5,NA,CASSYPSRPYEQYF,TGTGCCAGCAGTTACCCGAGTAGGCCCTACGAGCAGTACTTC
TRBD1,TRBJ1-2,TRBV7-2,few,CASSLVWAQGNYGYTF,TGTGCCAGCAGCTTAGTATGGGCACAGGGGAACTATGGCTACACCTTC
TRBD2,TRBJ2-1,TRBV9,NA,CASSSGGLASREMFF,TGTGCCAGCAGCAGCGGGGGTTTAGCGTCTCGGGAGATGTTCTTC
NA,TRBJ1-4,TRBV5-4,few,CASSLATNEKLFF,TGTGCCAGCAGCTTGGCGACTAATGAAAAACTGTTTTTT
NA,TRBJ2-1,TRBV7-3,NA,CASSLSVIGEQFF,TGTGCCAGCAGCTTATCCGTTATCGGTGAGCAGTTCTTC
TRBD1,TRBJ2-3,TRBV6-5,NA,CASKTGVATDTQYF,TGTGCCAGCAAAACAGGGGTAGCCACAGATACGCAGTATTTT